The rows below give T cell receptor beta chains drawn from one sample of a study of cytomegalovirus exposure and HLA in healthy donors. The table came from immunoSEQ multiplex PCR; TCRdb's copy has only in-frame clones and leaves some out. The sample contains 90,000 or so clones, 85% of which appear only once. The sample taken for sequencing was PBMCs. The receptors were gathered from a man between 18 and 29 years old in good health and CMV-seropositive. Each CDR3 is given with its conserved first and last residue. Each record gives: clone size, V gene, J gene, D gene, CDR3 protein, CDR3 DNA. D genes are given only for firm matches. Size values are once, few and many counts, or a class for expanded clones, and some rows have none.

clone_size: .; v_call: TRBV5-1; j_call: TRBJ1-1; d_call: .; cdr3_aa: CASSLFLGGSVEAFF; cdr3_nt: TGCGCCAGCAGCTTATTCCTTGGAGGGTCGGTTGAAGCTTTCTTT
clone_size: .; v_call: TRBV15; j_call: TRBJ2-1; d_call: TRBD2; cdr3_aa: CATSREASGYNEQFF; cdr3_nt: TGTGCCACCAGCAGAGAAGCTAGCGGCTACAATGAGCAGTTCTTC
clone_size: .; v_call: TRBV10-3; j_call: TRBJ1-1; d_call: TRBD1; cdr3_aa: CAISDRQGNTEAFF; cdr3_nt: TGTGCCATCAGTGATAGACAGGGTAACACTGAAGCTTTCTTT
clone_size: .; v_call: TRBV5-1; j_call: TRBJ2-3; d_call: TRBD2; cdr3_aa: CASSLASGSTDTQYF; cdr3_nt: TGCGCCAGCAGCTTGGCTAGCGGGAGTACAGATACGCAGTATTTT
clone_size: .; v_call: TRBV5-1; j_call: TRBJ1-2; d_call: TRBD1; cdr3_aa: CASSPGQGGVWGYTF; cdr3_nt: TGCGCCAGCAGCCCGGGACAGGGAGGAGTCTGGGGCTACACCTTC
clone_size: .; v_call: TRBV7-9; j_call: TRBJ2-1; d_call: .; cdr3_aa: CASSSNPVNEQFF; cdr3_nt: TGTGCCAGCAGCTCCAATCCGGTCAATGAGCAGTTCTTC
clone_size: .; v_call: TRBV5-4; j_call: TRBJ2-7; d_call: TRBD2; cdr3_aa: CASSFAGAPYEQYF; cdr3_nt: TGTGCCAGCAGCTTCGCGGGAGCCCCCTACGAGCAGTACTTC
clone_size: .; v_call: TRBV5-1; j_call: TRBJ2-2; d_call: TRBD1; cdr3_aa: CASSLNRGSGELFF; cdr3_nt: TGCGCCAGCAGCCTCAACAGGGGATCGGGGGAGCTGTTTTTT
clone_size: .; v_call: TRBV10-2; j_call: TRBJ1-4; d_call: .; cdr3_aa: CASSEVGDEKLFF; cdr3_nt: TGCGCCAGCAGTGAGGTCGGGGATGAAAAACTGTTTTTT
clone_size: few; v_call: TRBV5-1; j_call: TRBJ2-5; d_call: .; cdr3_aa: CASSLPTGVAVQETQYF; cdr3_nt: TGCGCCAGCAGCTTGCCTACCGGGGTAGCCGTCCAAGAGACCCAGTACTTC
clone_size: .; v_call: TRBV7-9; j_call: TRBJ1-2; d_call: .; cdr3_aa: CASSLLQGTGTNYGYTF; cdr3_nt: TGTGCCAGCAGCTTATTACAGGGTACAGGGACAAATTATGGCTACACCTTC
clone_size: .; v_call: TRBV19; j_call: TRBJ2-3; d_call: .; cdr3_aa: CASSIGGGGTEVLAQYF; cdr3_nt: TGTGCCAGTAGTATAGGAGGAGGCGGGACAGAAGTGCTCGCGCAGTATTTT
clone_size: once; v_call: TRBV30; j_call: TRBJ2-6; d_call: TRBD1; cdr3_aa: CAWNNRGRGGANVLTF; cdr3_nt: TGTGCCTGGAATAACAGGGGACGAGGTGGGGCCAACGTCCTGACTTTC
clone_size: .; v_call: TRBV7-9; j_call: TRBJ2-2; d_call: .; cdr3_aa: CASSRSQNTGELFF; cdr3_nt: TGTGCCAGCAGCCGGAGCCAGAACACCGGGGAGCTGTTTTTT
clone_size: .; v_call: TRBV6-1; j_call: TRBJ2-1; d_call: TRBD2; cdr3_aa: CASSGSRRLASYNEQFF; cdr3_nt: TGTGCCAGCAGTGGAAGTCGCCGACTAGCGTCCTACAATGAGCAGTTCTTC
clone_size: .; v_call: TRBV27; j_call: TRBJ2-1; d_call: TRBD1; cdr3_aa: CASSLSGQGSGNEQFF; cdr3_nt: TGTGCCAGCAGTTTATCGGGACAGGGTTCGGGCAATGAGCAGTTCTTC
clone_size: once; v_call: TRBV11-2; j_call: TRBJ1-2; d_call: .; cdr3_aa: CASSLDGTAHYGYTF; cdr3_nt: TGTGCCAGCAGCTTAGATGGCACAGCTCACTATGGCTACACCTTC
clone_size: .; v_call: TRBV29-1; j_call: TRBJ1-5; d_call: TRBD1; cdr3_aa: CSVSGGSNQPQHF; cdr3_nt: TGCAGCGTTTCAGGGGGCAGCAATCAGCCCCAGCATTTT
clone_size: .; v_call: TRBV12-5; j_call: TRBJ2-1; d_call: TRBD2; cdr3_aa: CASGLFSGRAEDTYNEQFF; cdr3_nt: TGTGCTAGTGGTTTGTTTAGCGGGAGGGCCGAGGACACCTACAATGAGCAGTTCTTC
clone_size: .; v_call: TRBV9; j_call: TRBJ2-1; d_call: TRBD2; cdr3_aa: CASSVSGRAGNEQFF; cdr3_nt: TGTGCCAGCAGCGTCAGCGGGAGGGCGGGCAATGAGCAGTTCTTC
clone_size: many; v_call: TRBV7-6; j_call: TRBJ2-1; d_call: .; cdr3_aa: CASSLAGSGEQFF; cdr3_nt: TGTGCCAGCAGCTTAGCGGGGAGCGGTGAGCAGTTCTTC
clone_size: .; v_call: TRBV6-6; j_call: TRBJ2-3; d_call: .; cdr3_aa: CASSYRGQDTQYF; cdr3_nt: TGTGCCAGCAGTTACAGGGGTCAAGATACGCAGTATTTT
clone_size: .; v_call: TRBV12-5; j_call: TRBJ2-3; d_call: .; cdr3_aa: CASGPGTSTDTQYF; cdr3_nt: TGTGCTAGTGGGCCCGGGACTAGCACAGATACGCAGTATTTT
clone_size: .; v_call: TRBV4-1; j_call: TRBJ1-4; d_call: .; cdr3_aa: CASSHRGGVEEKLFF; cdr3_nt: TGCGCCAGCAGCCACCGCGGGGGGGTAGAAGAAAAACTGTTTTTT
clone_size: .; v_call: TRBV7-8; j_call: TRBJ1-1; d_call: TRBD1; cdr3_aa: CASRQGMNTEAFF; cdr3_nt: TGTGCCAGCCGACAGGGTATGAATACTGAAGCTTTCTTT
clone_size: .; v_call: TRBV28; j_call: TRBJ2-1; d_call: TRBD1; cdr3_aa: CASSPTWGQGHHEQFF; cdr3_nt: TGTGCCAGCAGTCCGACATGGGGACAGGGTCATCATGAGCAGTTCTTC
clone_size: .; v_call: TRBV28; j_call: TRBJ2-5; d_call: TRBD1; cdr3_aa: CASSPPTGVIRETQYF; cdr3_nt: TGTGCCAGCAGTCCGCCGACAGGGGTGATTAGGGAGACCCAGTACTTC
clone_size: few; v_call: TRBV6-5; j_call: TRBJ1-1; d_call: .; cdr3_aa: CASSMNTEAFF; cdr3_nt: TGTGCCAGCTCTATGAACACTGAAGCTTTCTTT
clone_size: .; v_call: TRBV30; j_call: TRBJ1-4; d_call: TRBD1; cdr3_aa: CAWSVRGQGVEKLFF; cdr3_nt: TGTGCCTGGAGTGTACGGGGACAGGGGGTTGAAAAACTGTTTTTT
clone_size: .; v_call: TRBV6-1; j_call: TRBJ1-5; d_call: .; cdr3_aa: CASRQGSTSNQPQHF; cdr3_nt: TGTGCCAGCAGGCAGGGGTCCACTAGCAATCAGCCCCAGCATTTT
clone_size: .; v_call: TRBV6-1; j_call: TRBJ1-5; d_call: .; cdr3_aa: CASRGPDSFNQPQHF; cdr3_nt: TGTGCCAGCAGGGGCCCGGACAGCTTCAATCAGCCCCAGCATTTT
clone_size: few; v_call: TRBV19; j_call: TRBJ2-5; d_call: .; cdr3_aa: CASSKAGEFKTQYF; cdr3_nt: TGTGCCAGTAGTAAGGCAGGGGAGTTTAAGACCCAGTACTTC
clone_size: .; v_call: TRBV7-9; j_call: TRBJ1-1; d_call: .; cdr3_aa: CASSHGYTEAFF; cdr3_nt: TGTGCCAGCAGCCACGGTTACACTGAAGCTTTCTTT
clone_size: once; v_call: TRBV5-5; j_call: TRBJ2-5; d_call: TRBD2; cdr3_aa: CASSLVALADGETQYF; cdr3_nt: TGTGCCAGCAGCTTGGTAGCGCTAGCGGACGGGGAGACCCAGTACTTC
clone_size: few; v_call: TRBV28; j_call: TRBJ1-2; d_call: .; cdr3_aa: CASSLGAANYGYTF; cdr3_nt: TGTGCCAGCAGCCTAGGGGCAGCTAACTATGGCTACACCTTC
clone_size: .; v_call: TRBV28; j_call: TRBJ2-6; d_call: .; cdr3_aa: CASSRRWVGANVLTF; cdr3_nt: TGTGCCAGCAGTCGGCGGTGGGTGGGGGCCAACGTCCTGACTTTC
clone_size: once; v_call: TRBV29-1; j_call: TRBJ1-3; d_call: TRBD1; cdr3_aa: CSVGTARSSGNTIYF; cdr3_nt: TGCAGCGTCGGGACAGCGAGGAGCTCTGGAAACACCATATATTTT
clone_size: .; v_call: TRBV19; j_call: TRBJ1-1; d_call: .; cdr3_aa: CASSWAERTEAFF; cdr3_nt: TGTGCCAGTAGCTGGGCCGAACGCACTGAAGCTTTCTTT
clone_size: .; v_call: TRBV19; j_call: TRBJ1-2; d_call: TRBD1; cdr3_aa: CASSPTGDYGYTF; cdr3_nt: TGTGCCAGTAGTCCGACAGGGGACTATGGCTACACCTTC
clone_size: .; v_call: TRBV6-1; j_call: TRBJ1-2; d_call: .; cdr3_aa: CASSPTSDTSGGYTF; cdr3_nt: TGTGCCAGCAGTCCTACGTCGGACACCTCTGGGGGCTACACCTTC
clone_size: .; v_call: TRBV19; j_call: TRBJ2-6; d_call: .; cdr3_aa: CASSFRGRRGAGANVLTF; cdr3_nt: TGTGCCAGTAGTTTCCGGGGCCGGCGGGGCGCTGGGGCCAACGTCCTGACTTTC
clone_size: .; v_call: TRBV27; j_call: TRBJ2-3; d_call: TRBD2; cdr3_aa: CASSLSRLAYTDTQYF; cdr3_nt: TGTGCCAGCAGTTTATCCCGACTAGCGTACACAGATACGCAGTATTTT
clone_size: .; v_call: TRBV7-9; j_call: TRBJ2-7; d_call: .; cdr3_aa: CASSMSSGVEQYF; cdr3_nt: TGTGCCAGCAGCATGAGCTCGGGGGTTGAGCAGTACTTC
clone_size: .; v_call: TRBV14; j_call: TRBJ2-7; d_call: TRBD2; cdr3_aa: CASSQGSSGRFSYEQYF; cdr3_nt: TGTGCCAGCAGCCAGGGATCTAGCGGGAGGTTCTCCTACGAGCAGTACTTC
clone_size: .; v_call: TRBV27; j_call: TRBJ1-1; d_call: .; cdr3_aa: CASSSGNTEAFF; cdr3_nt: TGTGCCAGCAGTTCAGGGAACACTGAAGCTTTCTTT
clone_size: .; v_call: TRBV27; j_call: TRBJ1-4; d_call: TRBD1; cdr3_aa: CASRFFPPRQGSEKLFF; cdr3_nt: TGTGCCAGCAGATTTTTCCCCCCTAGACAGGGGAGTGAAAAACTGTTTTTT
clone_size: .; v_call: TRBV28; j_call: TRBJ2-5; d_call: TRBD2; cdr3_aa: CASKGREKETQYF; cdr3_nt: TGTGCCAGCAAGGGGAGGGAGAAAGAGACCCAGTACTTC
clone_size: .; v_call: TRBV5-6; j_call: TRBJ2-1; d_call: .; cdr3_aa: CASSLSENEQFF; cdr3_nt: TGTGCCAGCAGCTTGTCTGAGAATGAGCAGTTCTTC
clone_size: .; v_call: TRBV6-6; j_call: TRBJ1-4; d_call: .; cdr3_aa: CASSYRGGKLFF; cdr3_nt: TGTGCCAGCAGTTACCGGGGAGGAAAACTGTTTTTT
clone_size: once; v_call: TRBV30; j_call: TRBJ2-5; d_call: TRBD2; cdr3_aa: CAWSLGGSVETQYF; cdr3_nt: TGTGCCTGGAGCCTCGGGGGGAGCGTGGAGACCCAGTACTTC
clone_size: .; v_call: TRBV6-1; j_call: TRBJ2-2; d_call: .; cdr3_aa: CASSEAGGTAGELFF; cdr3_nt: TGTGCCAGCAGTGAAGCGGGGGGTACGGCCGGGGAGCTGTTTTTT
clone_size: .; v_call: TRBV5-4; j_call: TRBJ2-5; d_call: TRBD2; cdr3_aa: CASSRGLAEETQYF; cdr3_nt: TGTGCCAGCAGCCGGGGACTAGCGGAAGAGACCCAGTACTTC
clone_size: .; v_call: TRBV10-3; j_call: TRBJ2-5; d_call: .; cdr3_aa: CAISERNSQETQYF; cdr3_nt: TGTGCCATCAGTGAGAGGAACAGCCAAGAGACCCAGTACTTC
clone_size: .; v_call: TRBV7-3; j_call: TRBJ2-1; d_call: TRBD1; cdr3_aa: CASSLMGGQGVWDNEQFF; cdr3_nt: TGTGCCAGCAGCTTAATGGGCGGACAGGGCGTATGGGACAATGAGCAGTTCTTC
clone_size: .; v_call: TRBV27; j_call: TRBJ2-7; d_call: .; cdr3_aa: CASSSTPRGSDEQYF; cdr3_nt: TGTGCCAGCAGTTCAACCCCGAGGGGGTCCGACGAGCAGTACTTC
clone_size: .; v_call: TRBV5-6; j_call: TRBJ1-5; d_call: TRBD1; cdr3_aa: CASSFGQGGDQPQHF; cdr3_nt: TGTGCCAGCAGCTTCGGGCAGGGGGGCGATCAGCCCCAGCATTTT
clone_size: .; v_call: TRBV30; j_call: TRBJ1-1; d_call: .; cdr3_aa: CASSAQGGTEAFF; cdr3_nt: TGTGCCTCCAGTGCCCAGGGCGGCACTGAAGCTTTCTTT
clone_size: .; v_call: TRBV7-8; j_call: TRBJ2-3; d_call: .; cdr3_aa: CASSSADTQYF; cdr3_nt: TGTGCCAGCAGCTCAGCAGATACGCAGTATTTT
clone_size: many; v_call: TRBV29-1; j_call: TRBJ2-3; d_call: TRBD2; cdr3_aa: CSVVWGSGTSPWNTQYF; cdr3_nt: TGCAGCGTTGTGTGGGGCTCCGGGACTAGCCCCTGGAATACGCAGTATTTT